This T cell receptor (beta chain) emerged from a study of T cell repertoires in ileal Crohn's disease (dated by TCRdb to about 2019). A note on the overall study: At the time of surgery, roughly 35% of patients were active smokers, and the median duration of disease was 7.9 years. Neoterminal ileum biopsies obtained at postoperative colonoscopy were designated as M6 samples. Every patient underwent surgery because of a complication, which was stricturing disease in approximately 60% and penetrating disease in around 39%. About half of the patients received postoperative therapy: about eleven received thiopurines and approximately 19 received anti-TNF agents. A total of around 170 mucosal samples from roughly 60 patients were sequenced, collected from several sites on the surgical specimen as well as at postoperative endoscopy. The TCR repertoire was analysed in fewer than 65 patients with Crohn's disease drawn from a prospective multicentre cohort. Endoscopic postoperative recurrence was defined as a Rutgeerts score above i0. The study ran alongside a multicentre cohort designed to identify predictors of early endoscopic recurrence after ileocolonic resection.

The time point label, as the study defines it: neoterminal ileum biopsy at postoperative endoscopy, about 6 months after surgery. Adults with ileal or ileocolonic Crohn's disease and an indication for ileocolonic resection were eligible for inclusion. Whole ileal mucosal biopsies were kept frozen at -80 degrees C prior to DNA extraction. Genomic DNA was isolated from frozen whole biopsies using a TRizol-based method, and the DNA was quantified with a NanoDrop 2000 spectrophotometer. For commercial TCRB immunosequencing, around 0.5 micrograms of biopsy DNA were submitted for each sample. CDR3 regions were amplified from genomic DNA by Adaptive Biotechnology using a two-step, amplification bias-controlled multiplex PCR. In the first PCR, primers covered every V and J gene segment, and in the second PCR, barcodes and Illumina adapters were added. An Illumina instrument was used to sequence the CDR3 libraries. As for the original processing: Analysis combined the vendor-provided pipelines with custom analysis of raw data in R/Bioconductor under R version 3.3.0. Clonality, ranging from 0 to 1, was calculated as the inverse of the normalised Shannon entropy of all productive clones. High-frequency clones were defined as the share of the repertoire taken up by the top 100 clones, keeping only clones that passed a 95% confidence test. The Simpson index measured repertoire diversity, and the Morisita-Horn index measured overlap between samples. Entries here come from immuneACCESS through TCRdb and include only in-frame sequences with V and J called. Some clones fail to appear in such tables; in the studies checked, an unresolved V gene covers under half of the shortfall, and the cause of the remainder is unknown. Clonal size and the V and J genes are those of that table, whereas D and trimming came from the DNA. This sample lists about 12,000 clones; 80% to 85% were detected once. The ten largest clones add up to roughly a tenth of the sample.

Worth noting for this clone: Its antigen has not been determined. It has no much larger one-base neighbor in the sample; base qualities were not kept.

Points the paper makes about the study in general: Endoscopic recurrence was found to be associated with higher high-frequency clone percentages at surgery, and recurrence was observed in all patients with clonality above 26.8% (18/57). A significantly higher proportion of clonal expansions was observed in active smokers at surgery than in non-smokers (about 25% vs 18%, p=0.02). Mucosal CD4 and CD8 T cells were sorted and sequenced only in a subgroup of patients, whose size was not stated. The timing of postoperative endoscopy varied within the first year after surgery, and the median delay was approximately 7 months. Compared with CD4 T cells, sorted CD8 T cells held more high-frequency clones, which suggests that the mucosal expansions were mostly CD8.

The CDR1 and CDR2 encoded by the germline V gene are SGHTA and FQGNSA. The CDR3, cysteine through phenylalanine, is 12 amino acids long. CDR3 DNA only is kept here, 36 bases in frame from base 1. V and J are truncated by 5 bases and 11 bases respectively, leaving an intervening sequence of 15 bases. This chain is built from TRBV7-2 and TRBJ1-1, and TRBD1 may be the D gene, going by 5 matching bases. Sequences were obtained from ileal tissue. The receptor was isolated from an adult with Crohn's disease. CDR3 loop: CASSPAQGKAFF. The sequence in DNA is TGTGCCAGCAGCCCTGCGCAGGGAAAGGCTTTCTTT.